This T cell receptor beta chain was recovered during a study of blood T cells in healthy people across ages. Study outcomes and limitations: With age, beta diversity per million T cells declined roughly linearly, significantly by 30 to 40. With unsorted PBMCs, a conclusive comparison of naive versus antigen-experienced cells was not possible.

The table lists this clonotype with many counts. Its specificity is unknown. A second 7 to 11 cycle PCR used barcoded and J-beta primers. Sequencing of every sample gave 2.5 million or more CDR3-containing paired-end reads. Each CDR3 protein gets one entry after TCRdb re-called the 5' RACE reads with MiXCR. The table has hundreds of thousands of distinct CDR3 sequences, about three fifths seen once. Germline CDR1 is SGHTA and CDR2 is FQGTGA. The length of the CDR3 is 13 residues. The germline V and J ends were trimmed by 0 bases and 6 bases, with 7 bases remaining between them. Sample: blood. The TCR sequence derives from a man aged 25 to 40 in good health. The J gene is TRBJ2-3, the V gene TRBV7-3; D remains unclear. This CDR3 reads CASSLTYSDTQYF. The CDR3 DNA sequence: TGTGCCAGCAGCTTAACGTACTCGGATACGCAGTATTTT.